This T cell receptor beta chain was identified in a study of blood T cell repertoires in COVID-19. Study details: From the United States, Italy and Spain came samples of acute and convalescent COVID-19. From T cells, B-cell-depleted T cells, or PBMCs came the material, which was cDNA or gDNA.

CDR1 is MNHEY, CDR2 SMNVEV, per germline (reference sequence). V shed 3 bases and J shed 5 bases, with 20 bases lying between them. The CDR3 runs 16 residues. This clone was detected ten times or more. Authors' analysis steps: Amplified reference gene primers provided the basis for estimating nucleated cell counts. Clones were sequenced by immunoSEQ multiplex PCR, and TCRdb holds only the in-frame ones, with some missing. V and J calls and clone size are given by that table; D and trimming were obtained from the DNA. In the table there are about 94,000 clones, about four fifths of which are singletons.

The chain is built from TRBV27 and TRBJ2-7, with D tentatively TRBD1 (5 bases). This sequence originates from a human donor in a cohort sampled during active COVID-19. Sequencing used peripheral blood. CDR3 nucleotides: TGTGCCAGCAGTTTTATGCCTGGGGCCCTGGGGAACGAGCAGTACTTC. Protein product: CASSFMPGALGNEQYF.